This T cell receptor beta chain is from a study of T-cell memory formation after mild COVID-19. As for the study in general: The study found TCR clusters largely donor specific. Study observations and caveats: Some clones that responded turned up in pre-infection memory, which suggests that cross-reactive memory joined in.

TCRdb re-derived calls from the 5' RACE reads in MiXCR, one entry per CDR3 protein. The table includes fewer than 350,000 distinct CDR3 sequences, around 15% detected once. A note on this clonotype: Its antigen is still unknown.

Sequencing was done on a sample of PBMCs or a T cell subset sorted from them (not recorded which). This TCR came from a man between 18 and 35 years old who had mild COVID-19 (a few samples of this study predate the infection). Cell type and time point are not known.

The CDR3 DNA follows: TGTGCCAGCAGCTTATACACCCAAGAGACCCAGTACTTC. Protein product: CASSLYTQETQYF. The chain recombines TRBV7-3 with TRBJ2-5; D gene uncertain. This CDR3 is 13 amino acids long. The V end lost 2 bases, the J end lost 1 base, and 5 bases lay between the germline ends. Germline CDR1 reads SGHTA; CDR2 reads FQGTGA.